In this sample, the clone carrying this T cell receptor (beta chain) turned up once. In the original processing: Estimation of nucleated cell counts was performed using reference gene primer amplification. TCRdb keeps only in-frame clones here, not all; method: immunoSEQ multiplex PCR. That table is the source of V, J and clone size, and D and trimming were worked out from the DNA. The sample has 200,000 to 250,000 clones, 87% seen once. This sample was taken from a study of blood T cell repertoires in COVID-19. Study details: Whether acute or convalescent, the COVID-19 samples came from the United States, Italy and Spain.

Individuals aged about 18 to 89 years were recruited from 24 US areas. Participant-given clinical history determined each cohort assignment. This CDR3 comprises 16 residues. The germline CDR1 and CDR2 sequences are MNHEY and SVGAGI. Trimming cost V 2 bases and J 5 bases; bases outside gene matches: 7. Sequencing used PBMCs or T cells enriched from blood (not recorded which). The chain carries TRBV6-5 and TRBJ2-5, with TRBD2 matching over 11 bases. This receptor was taken from a man aged 25-40 years who had recovered from COVID-19. This CDR3 reads CASSYGSGRARETQYF. The CDR3 nucleotides read TGTGCCAGCAGTTACGGTAGCGGGAGGGCCCGGGAGACCCAGTACTTC.